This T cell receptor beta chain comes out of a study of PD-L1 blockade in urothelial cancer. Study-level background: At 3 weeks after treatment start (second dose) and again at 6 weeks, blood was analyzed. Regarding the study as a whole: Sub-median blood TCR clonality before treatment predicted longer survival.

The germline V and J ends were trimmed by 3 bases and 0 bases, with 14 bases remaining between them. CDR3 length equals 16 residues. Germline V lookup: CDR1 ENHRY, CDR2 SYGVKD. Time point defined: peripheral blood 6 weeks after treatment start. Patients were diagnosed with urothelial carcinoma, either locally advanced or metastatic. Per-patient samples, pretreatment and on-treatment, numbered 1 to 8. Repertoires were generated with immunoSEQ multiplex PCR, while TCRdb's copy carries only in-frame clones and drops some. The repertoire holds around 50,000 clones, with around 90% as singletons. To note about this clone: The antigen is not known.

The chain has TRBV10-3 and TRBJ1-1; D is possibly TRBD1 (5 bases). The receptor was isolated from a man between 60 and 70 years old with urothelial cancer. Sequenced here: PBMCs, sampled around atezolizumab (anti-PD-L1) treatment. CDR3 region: CAISDGGRLMNTEAFF. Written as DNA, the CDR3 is TGTGCCATCAGTGATGGGGGGAGGTTAATGAACACTGAAGCTTTCTTT.